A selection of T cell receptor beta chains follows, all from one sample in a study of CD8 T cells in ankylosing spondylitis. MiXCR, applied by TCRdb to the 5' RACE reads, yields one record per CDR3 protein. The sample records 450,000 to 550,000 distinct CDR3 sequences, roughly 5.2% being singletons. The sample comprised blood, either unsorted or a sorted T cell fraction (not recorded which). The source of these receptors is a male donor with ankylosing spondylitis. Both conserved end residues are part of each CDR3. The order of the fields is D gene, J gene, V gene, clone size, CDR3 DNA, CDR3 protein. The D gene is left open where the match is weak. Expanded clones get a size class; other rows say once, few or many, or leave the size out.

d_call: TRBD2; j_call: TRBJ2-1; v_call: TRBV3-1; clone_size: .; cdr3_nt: TGTGCCAGCAGCCCAGCGATAGTAGCGGGGGGACTGAAATATTACAATGAGCAGTTCTTC; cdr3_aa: CASSPAIVAGGLKYYNEQFF
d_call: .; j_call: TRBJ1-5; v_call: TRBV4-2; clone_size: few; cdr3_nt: TGTGCCAGCAGCCAAGAACTAAACGGGCAGCCCCAGCATTTT; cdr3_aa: CASSQELNGQPQHF
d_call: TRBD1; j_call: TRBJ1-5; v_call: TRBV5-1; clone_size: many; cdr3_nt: TGCGCCAGCAGCTTGCGGGCAGGGACAGGGGCCCAGCATTTT; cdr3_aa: CASSLRAGTGAQHF
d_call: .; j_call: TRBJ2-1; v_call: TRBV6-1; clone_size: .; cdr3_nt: TGTGCCAGCAGATCGGGCGGGCCCTACAATGAGCAGTTCTTC; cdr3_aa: CASRSGGPYNEQFF
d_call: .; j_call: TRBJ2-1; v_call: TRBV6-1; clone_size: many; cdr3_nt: TGTGCCAGCACCGAGGATCCTTACAATGAGCAGTTCTTC; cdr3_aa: CASTEDPYNEQFF
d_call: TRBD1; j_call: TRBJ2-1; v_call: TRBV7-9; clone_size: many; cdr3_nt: TGTGCCAGCAGCCGAAGACAGGGCGGCAATGAGCAGTTCTTC; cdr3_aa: CASSRRQGGNEQFF
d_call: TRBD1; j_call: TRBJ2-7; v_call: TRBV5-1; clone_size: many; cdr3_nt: TGCGCCAGCAGACATACAGGGGACTACGAGCAGTACTTC; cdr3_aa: CASRHTGDYEQYF
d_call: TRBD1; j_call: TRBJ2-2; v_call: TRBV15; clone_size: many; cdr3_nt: TGTGCCACCAGCAGAGCGGGACAGGGGACCGGGGAGCTGTTTTTT; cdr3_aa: CATSRAGQGTGELFF
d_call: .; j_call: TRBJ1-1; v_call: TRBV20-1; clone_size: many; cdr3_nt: TGCAGTGCTAGAGATCTCGACGTGAGGGCTTTCTTT; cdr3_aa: CSARDLDVRAFF
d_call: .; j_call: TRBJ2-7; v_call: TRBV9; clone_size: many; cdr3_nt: TGTGCCAGCAGCGTAGCGCTGGGCTACGAGCAGTACTTC; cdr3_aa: CASSVALGYEQYF
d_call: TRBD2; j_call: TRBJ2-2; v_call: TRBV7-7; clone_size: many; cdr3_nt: TGTGCTAGCAGCCGCGGACTAGCGGAGAACACCGGGGAGCTGTTTTTT; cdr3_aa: CASSRGLAENTGELFF
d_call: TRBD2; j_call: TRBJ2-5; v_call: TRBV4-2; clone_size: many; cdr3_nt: TGTGCCAGCAGCCAAACCCCCGGCCCTAGCGGGAGAGAGACCCAGTACTTC; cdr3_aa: CASSQTPGPSGRETQYF
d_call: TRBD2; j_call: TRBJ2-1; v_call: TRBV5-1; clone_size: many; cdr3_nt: TGCGCCAGCAGCACCCCTAGCGGGGGGGTAACCAATGAGCAGTTCTTC; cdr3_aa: CASSTPSGGVTNEQFF
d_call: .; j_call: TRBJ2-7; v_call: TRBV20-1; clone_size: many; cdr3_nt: TGCAGCGTAGCCAGGGGCTCCTACGAGCAGTACTTC; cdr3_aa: CSVARGSYEQYF
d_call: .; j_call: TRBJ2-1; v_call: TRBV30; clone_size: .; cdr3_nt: TGTGCCTGGAGTGTAAGGATAGCGGACAATGAGCAGTTCTTC; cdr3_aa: CAWSVRIADNEQFF
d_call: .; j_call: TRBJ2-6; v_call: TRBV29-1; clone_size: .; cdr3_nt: TGCAGCGTTGAAGGGGGGCTTGGGGCCAACGTCCTGACTTTC; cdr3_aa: CSVEGGLGANVLTF
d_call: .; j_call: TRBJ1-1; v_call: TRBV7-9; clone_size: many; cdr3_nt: TGTGCCAGCAGCCCCAGGGGAGGGGCTTGGATTGAAGCTTTCTTT; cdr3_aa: CASSPRGGAWIEAFF
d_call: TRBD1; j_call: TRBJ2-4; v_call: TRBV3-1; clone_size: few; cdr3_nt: TGTGCCAGCGGACAGGGAGCAGCCAAAAACATTCAGTACTTC; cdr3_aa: CASGQGAAKNIQYF
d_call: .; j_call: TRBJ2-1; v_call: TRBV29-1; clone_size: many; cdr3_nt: TGCAGCGTTGAAGTGCCCGTTAGCTCCTACAATGAGCAGTTCTTC; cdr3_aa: CSVEVPVSSYNEQFF
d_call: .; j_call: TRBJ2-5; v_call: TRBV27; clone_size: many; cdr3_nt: TGTGCCAGCAGTTTAGCCCCCCCGGGGACCCAGTACTTC; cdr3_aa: CASSLAPPGTQYF
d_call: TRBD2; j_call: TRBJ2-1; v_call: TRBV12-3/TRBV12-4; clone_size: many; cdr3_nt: TGTGCCAGCAGTTTCACCGGGACTAGCGGCCAGTTCTTC; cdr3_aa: CASSFTGTSGQFF
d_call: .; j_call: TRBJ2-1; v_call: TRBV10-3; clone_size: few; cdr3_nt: TGTGCCATCAGTGCCAGGGGCGACAATGAGCAGTTCTTC; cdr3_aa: CAISARGDNEQFF
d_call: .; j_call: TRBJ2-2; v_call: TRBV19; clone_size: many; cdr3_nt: TGTGCCAGTAGGGACGTACCGAACACCGGGGAGCTGTTTTTT; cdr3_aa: CASRDVPNTGELFF
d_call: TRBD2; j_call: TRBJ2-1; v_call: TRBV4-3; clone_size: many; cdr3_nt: TGCGCCAGCAGCCAACTAGCGGGGGGGCTGGCTGAGCAGTTCTTC; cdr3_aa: CASSQLAGGLAEQFF
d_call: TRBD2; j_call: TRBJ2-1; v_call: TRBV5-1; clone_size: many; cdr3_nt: TGCGCCAGTCGCCTAGCGGGAGACTACAATGAGCAGTTCTTC; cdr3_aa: CASRLAGDYNEQFF
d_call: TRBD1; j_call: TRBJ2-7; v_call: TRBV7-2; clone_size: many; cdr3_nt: TGTGCCAGCAGACTTGGGACAGTCTCCTACGAGCAGTACTTC; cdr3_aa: CASRLGTVSYEQYF
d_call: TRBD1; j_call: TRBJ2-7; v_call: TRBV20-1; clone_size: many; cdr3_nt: TGCAGTGCCCTGGGACAGGGAATCTACGAGCAGTACTTC; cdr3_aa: CSALGQGIYEQYF
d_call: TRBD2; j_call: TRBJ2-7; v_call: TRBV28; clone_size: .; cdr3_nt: TGTGCCAGCAGTGACGGACTAGCGGATAGCTCCTACGAGCAGTACTTC; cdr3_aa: CASSDGLADSSYEQYF
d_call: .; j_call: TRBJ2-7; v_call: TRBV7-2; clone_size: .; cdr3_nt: TGTGCCAGCAGCTTAAGGCATTCGATCTACTACGAGCAGTACTTC; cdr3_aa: CASSLRHSIYYEQYF
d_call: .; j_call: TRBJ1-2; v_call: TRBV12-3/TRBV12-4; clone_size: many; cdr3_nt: TGTGCCAGCAGTTTGTGGCAGGGGAATGGCTACACCTTC; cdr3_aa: CASSLWQGNGYTF
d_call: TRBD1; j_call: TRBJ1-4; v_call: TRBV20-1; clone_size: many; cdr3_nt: TGCAGTGCTAGAAGACAGGGGGGTGAAAAACTGTTTTTT; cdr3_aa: CSARRQGGEKLFF
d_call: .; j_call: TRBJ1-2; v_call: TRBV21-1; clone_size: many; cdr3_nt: TGTGCCAGCAGCACCGGGGTCCCTCCTGGCTACACCTTC; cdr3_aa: CASSTGVPPGYTF
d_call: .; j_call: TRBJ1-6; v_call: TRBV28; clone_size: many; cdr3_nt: TGTGCCACCAAGGGGAGCTCCTATAATTCACCCCTCCACTTT; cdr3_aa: CATKGSSYNSPLHF